This TCR beta chain was sequenced for a study of T-cell reconstitution after alpha-beta-depleted transplantation in children. The table lists this clonotype with many counts. This sample's TCRbeta library carried unique molecular identifier barcodes. TCRdb re-derived calls from the PCR reads in MiXCR, one entry per CDR3 protein. The data contain around 500,000 distinct CDR3 sequences, 12% of them singletons. CDR3 length: 12 residues. From germline, CDR1 is SQVTM and CDR2 ANQGSEA. V lost 7 bases to trimming and J lost 4 bases, with 12 bases between them. The V and J genes are TRBV29-1 and TRBJ2-3; the D gene is possibly TRBD2 (7 bases). Sequences were derived from PBMCs from the stem cell graft donor, sampled from the stem cell graft. This receptor was identified in a human donor who donated a stem cell graft to a child with combined immunodeficiency. CDR3 DNA sequence: TGCAGCGGGGCGGGGGCCGCAGATACGCAGTATTTT. This codes for CSGAGAADTQYF.